These 18 T cell receptor beta chains came from one sample sequenced in a study of blood T cell repertoires in COVID-19. Clones were sequenced by immunoSEQ multiplex PCR, and TCRdb holds only the in-frame ones, with some missing. The sample lists some 150,000 clones, almost 80% occurring once. The sample was peripheral blood. The receptors were gathered from a middle-aged man with active or convalescent COVID-19.

The genes are TRBV7-3 and TRBJ2-1; D call uncertain. The CDR3 has 14 residues. Trimming pared 1 base from V and 6 bases from J, leaving 10 bases between. The germline V gene has CDR1 SGHTA and CDR2 FQGTGA. This chain's CDR3 is CASSLIGHPNEQFF. DNA of the CDR3: TGTGCCAGCAGCTTAATCGGTCATCCCAATGAGCAGTTCTTC.

V gene TRBV6-5 combines with J gene TRBJ2-7; no clear D gene. The CDR3 is made up of 15 amino acids. From germline, CDR1 is MNHEY and CDR2 SVGAGI. Deletions cut 7 bases from V and 0 bases from J, with 16 bases between. The chain's CDR3 is CASISQYSSSYEQYF. Written as DNA, the CDR3 is TGTGCCAGCATCTCTCAGTATTCCAGCTCCTACGAGCAGTACTTC.

V and J are TRBV9 and TRBJ1-2; tentative D call: TRBD1 (5 bases). V lost 0 bases to trimming and J lost 6 bases, with 15 bases between them. CDR1 and CDR2 (germline): SGDLS, YYNGEE. The CDR3 loop spans 15 amino acids. The CDR3 region is CASSVVSAVGDGYTF. The CDR3 DNA reads as TGTGCCAGCAGCGTAGTATCCGCCGTAGGGGATGGCTACACCTTC.

This rearrangement joins TRBV10-3 to TRBJ2-7, with D perhaps TRBD1 (6 bases). Deletions cut 7 bases from V and 1 base from J, with 14 bases between. This CDR3 spans 14 amino acids. Germline V gene data show CDR1 as ENHRY and CDR2 as SYGVKD. CDR3 protein: CAIKGVAVSYEQYF. In DNA form, the CDR3 reads TGTGCCATCAAGGGGGTGGCCGTTTCCTACGAGCAGTACTTC.

This rearrangement joins TRBV5-1 to TRBJ2-2; 10 bases map to TRBD2. V lost 4 bases to trimming and J lost 0 bases; unmatched junction nucleotides: 3. This CDR3 spans 16 amino acids. Germline values: CDR1 SGHRS, CDR2 YFSETQ. CDR3 sequence: CASSRAGGSNTGELFF. The CDR3 DNA sequence: TGCGCCAGCAGCCGAGCGGGAGGGTCGAACACCGGGGAGCTGTTTTTT. Variable domain in full (rest from reference TRBV5-1 and TRBJ2-2): KAGVTQTPRYLIKTRGQQVTLSCSPISGHRSVSWYQQTPGQGLQFLFEYFSETQRNKGNFPGRFSGRQFSNSRSEMNVSTLELGDSALYLCASSRAGGSNTGELFFGEGSRLTVL.

The chain employs TRBV7-3 and TRBJ2-3; TRBD2 matches at 10 bases. Trimming cost V 4 bases and J 8 bases; bases outside gene matches: 30. Germline values: CDR1 SGHTA, CDR2 FQGTGA. The CDR3 is 22 residues long. CDR3 sequence reads: CASSSRPSVASSGRARRGTQYF. The CDR3 DNA follows: TGTGCCAGCAGCTCGCGCCCCTCGGTGGCCTCGAGCGGGAGGGCCCGGAGGGGTACGCAGTATTTT.

The genes are TRBV15 and TRBJ2-7; maybe TRBD1 (7 bases). The V end lost 0 bases, the J end lost 5 bases, and 14 bases lay between the germline ends. The CDR3 has 15 amino acids. Germline V CDR1 and CDR2: LNHNV, YYDKDF (reference sequence). CDR3 nucleotide sequence: TGTGCCACCAGCAGAGATCGGCTCAGGGGGGACGAGCAGTACTTC. Its translation: CATSRDRLRGDEQYF.

This chain connects TRBV15 to TRBJ1-1; weak D call: TRBD1 (6 bases). The CDR3 extends over 16 amino acids. The V and J ends lost 1 base and 4 bases respectively, with 16 bases between them. Per germline, CDR1 LNHNV and CDR2 YYDKDF (reference sequence). The CDR3 here is CATSRGGLLGSTEAFF. The CDR3 nucleotides are TGTGCCACCAGCAGAGGGGGGCTCTTGGGGAGCACTGAAGCTTTCTTT.

A few counts support this clone. This chain joins TRBV6-5 and TRBJ2-7; D remains unclear. The V end lost 6 bases, the J end lost 5 bases, and 11 bases lay between the germline ends. There are 12 residues in the CDR3. Germline CDR1 reads MNHEY; CDR2 reads SVGAGI. For the CDR3, the DNA is TGTGCCAGCAGCGACTCGCCCCACGAGCAGTACTTC. This gives the protein CASSDSPHEQYF.

The chain has TRBV29-1 and TRBJ1-2, with TRBD1 as a possible D gene (5 bases). The V gene's germline CDR1 is SQVTM and CDR2 ANQGSEA. The CDR3 length is 13 residues. V lost 5 bases and J 4 bases, leaving 14 bases between the germline ends. The CDR3 region is CSVMQGASYGYTF. CDR3 coding DNA: TGCAGCGTTATGCAGGGTGCGTCCTATGGCTACACCTTC.

Many counts were recorded for this clone. V and J are TRBV30 and TRBJ1-6; D is undetermined. This CDR3 is 11 amino acids long. V lost 2 bases and J 8 bases, leaving 4 bases between the germline ends. Germline V gene data show CDR1 as GTSNPN and CDR2 as SVGIG (reference sequence). The CDR3 region has the DNA TGTGCCTGGAGTCGAGATTCACCCCTCCACTTT. It is translated as CAWSRDSPLHF.

This rearrangement joins TRBV28 to TRBJ2-7; 14 bases line up with TRBD2. The germline gives CDR1 MDHEN, CDR2 SYDVKM. The ends lost 6 bases at V and 1 base at J; junction bases unmatched: 11. There are 18 residues in the CDR3. The CDR3 loop reads CASSTFGLAGGWSYEQYF. For the CDR3, the DNA is TGTGCCAGCAGCACATTCGGACTAGCGGGAGGTTGGTCCTACGAGCAGTACTTC.

This sequence joins TRBV6-6 and TRBJ2-5, with 7 bases matching TRBD2. Trimming at V came to 6 bases and at J to 4 bases, leaving 2 bases not matched to a gene. This CDR3 spans 12 amino acids. Germline V gene data show CDR1 as MNHNY and CDR2 as SVGAGI (reference sequence). In DNA form, the CDR3 reads TGTGCCAGCAGCCCGGGGGGAGAGACCCAGTACTTC. Amino acid sequence: CASSPGGETQYF.

The V call is TRBV7-9, the J call TRBJ2-7; maybe TRBD1 (6 bases). V dropped 5 bases and J dropped 0 bases, with 8 bases sitting between them. This CDR3 contains 13 residues. In germline, CDR1 is SEHNR, CDR2 FQNEAQ (reference sequence). CDR3 nucleotides: TGTGCCAGCAGCCGGACAGTCTCCTACGAGCAGTACTTC. Translated, it gives CASSRTVSYEQYF.

The J gene is TRBJ1-2, the V gene TRBV19; perhaps TRBD1 as D (6 bases). The germline CDR1 and CDR2 sequences are LNHDA and SQIVND (reference sequence). The CDR3 is 12 amino acids. The germline V and J ends were trimmed by 10 bases and 1 base, with 10 bases remaining between them. The CDR3 DNA reads TGTGCCACGGAAGGGGGTAACTATGGCTACACCTTC. Residues: CATEGGNYGYTF.

The chain uses TRBV11-2 and TRBJ2-3; 16 bases are shared with TRBD2. The V segment lost 3 bases and the J segment 11 bases; nucleotides outside the gene matches: 8. Germline CDR1 is SGHAT and CDR2 is FQNNGV. The CDR3 spans 16 residues. The CDR3 DNA is TGTGCCAGCAGCTTCGGGACTAGCGGGAGGGCCGGAAAGCAGTATTTT. Protein: CASSFGTSGRAGKQYF.

The V call is TRBV5-1, the J call TRBJ2-5; possible D gene TRBD1, 6 bases. This CDR3 region has 15 residues. CDR1 and CDR2 (germline): SGHRS, YFSETQ. V shed 4 bases and J shed 2 bases, with 15 bases lying between them. As DNA, the CDR3 is TGCGCCAGCAGCACCTTGGACAGCTTACAAGAGACCCAGTACTTC. It specifies CASSTLDSLQETQYF.

The chain carries TRBV3-1 (or the pseudogene TRBV3-2) and TRBJ2-1; no clear D gene. CDR3 length: 16 residues. Trimming cost V 0 bases and J 0 bases, with 9 bases left between them. Germline CDR1 is LGHDT and CDR2 is YNNKEL (reference sequence). In DNA, the CDR3 is TGTGCCAGCAGCCAAGATTTGACTCCCTCCTACAATGAGCAGTTCTTC. As protein: CASSQDLTPSYNEQFF.